Listed below are T cell receptor beta chains from one sample, sequenced in a study of blood T cells in healthy people across ages. TCRdb passed the 5' RACE reads through MiXCR, listing each CDR3 protein once. The sample comprises about 1.7 million distinct CDR3 sequences, 28% of which are singletons, and roughly 8% rests with the top ten. Sequencing was performed on blood. These receptors originate from a woman aged 30 to 39 in good health. Both conserved end residues are part of each CDR3. Fields, in order: clone size, V gene, D gene, J gene, CDR3 protein, CDR3 DNA. D genes are given only for firm matches. The size of a clone is reported for some rows only, either as once, few or many, or as a class for expanded clones.

>many|TRBV4-1|NA|TRBJ2-4
CASSQATSVQYF
TGCGCCAGCAGCCAGGCGACATCCGTCCAGTACTTC
>NA|TRBV3-1|NA|TRBJ2-7
CASSQEGDSEQYF
TGTGCCAGCAGCCAAGAAGGCGACTCCGAGCAGTACTTC
>NA|TRBV6-5|NA|TRBJ1-2
CASSYSGLGYGHTF
TGTGCCAGCAGTTACTCGGGGCTTGGCTATGGCCACACCTTC
>NA|TRBV5-1|NA|TRBJ2-3
CASSFEGSTDTQYF
TGCGCCAGCAGCTTCGAGGGGAGCACAGATACGCAGTATTTT
>few|TRBV7-9|NA|TRBJ1-1
CASSPISSRPEAFF
TGTGCCAGCAGCCCTATTTCTAGTCGCCCTGAAGCTTTCTTT
>NA|TRBV27|TRBD1|TRBJ2-3
CASSNRGRADTQYF
TGTGCCAGCAGCAACAGGGGGCGCGCAGATACGCAGTATTTT
>NA|TRBV9|NA|TRBJ2-2
CASVSYTGELFF
TGTGCCAGCGTCTCCTACACCGGGGAGCTGTTTTTT
>NA|TRBV28|NA|TRBJ2-7
CASSWGFSSYNEQYF
TGTGCCAGCAGCTGGGGCTTCAGTTCCTACAATGAGCAGTACTTC
>many|TRBV30|TRBD1|TRBJ2-7
CAWSKGTAYEQYF
TGTGCCTGGAGTAAAGGGACAGCCTACGAGCAGTACTTC
>NA|TRBV10-3|NA|TRBJ2-1
CASSDSWKSHEQFF
TGTGCCAGCAGTGACTCGTGGAAGTCCCATGAGCAGTTCTTC
>NA|TRBV29-1|TRBD2|TRBJ2-1
CSVGGLAGVNEQFF
TGCAGCGTTGGGGGACTAGCGGGAGTCAATGAGCAGTTCTTC
>NA|TRBV24-1|TRBD1|TRBJ1-2
CATSDFRQGVAGYTF
TGTGCCACCAGTGATTTCCGACAGGGAGTAGCTGGCTACACCTTC
>many|TRBV20-1|NA|TRBJ2-7
CSAAGTRTYEQYF
TGCAGTGCCGCAGGGACGCGGACCTACGAGCAGTACTTC
>NA|TRBV5-1|NA|TRBJ2-7
CASSLCTSCEQYF
TGCGCCAGCAGCTTGTGTACATCTTGCGAGCAGTACTTC
>many|TRBV9|NA|TRBJ2-1
CASSVAVTPYNEQFF
TGTGCCAGCAGCGTAGCGGTGACCCCATACAATGAGCAGTTCTTC
>few|TRBV9|NA|TRBJ2-1
CASNRFSGENEQFF
TGTGCCAGCAATCGATTCTCGGGGGAGAATGAGCAGTTCTTC
>few|TRBV14|NA|TRBJ2-1
CASSQDTQRLRPNNEQFF
TGTGCCAGCAGCCAAGATACTCAGCGGCTTAGACCCAACAATGAGCAGTTCTTC
>many|TRBV29-1|NA|TRBJ1-5
CSVIEGAAKQPQHF
TGCAGCGTCATAGAAGGAGCCGCTAAACAACCCCAGCATTTT
>many|TRBV20-1|NA|TRBJ2-4
CSASLWRGAKNIQYF
TGCAGTGCTAGTTTGTGGAGGGGAGCCAAAAACATTCAGTACTTC
>many|TRBV6-2/TRBV6-3|NA|TRBJ1-4
CASSSGKTHATNEKLFF
TGTGCCAGCAGTTCTGGGAAAACCCACGCAACTAATGAAAAACTGTTTTTT
>NA|TRBV11-2|TRBD1|TRBJ2-3
CASSLVAGTASVKYPDTQYF
TGTGCCAGCAGCTTGGTTGCCGGGACAGCCTCGGTTAAATATCCAGATACGCAGTATTTT
>NA|TRBV9|NA|TRBJ2-5
CASSVVGGRGGTQYF
TGTGCCAGCAGCGTAGTTGGAGGGCGAGGAGGGACCCAGTACTTC
>few|TRBV10-3|TRBD2|TRBJ2-1
CAIGGLAGGSSYNEQFF
TGTGCCATCGGGGGACTAGCGGGGGGGAGCTCCTACAATGAGCAGTTCTTC
>few|TRBV20-1|NA|TRBJ2-5
CSARDYGVDTKTQYF
TGCAGTGCTAGAGATTACGGAGTGGATACGAAGACCCAGTACTTC
>few|TRBV7-2|NA|TRBJ1-1
CASSHQGSYTEAFF
TGTGCCAGCAGTCATCAGGGGTCGTACACTGAAGCTTTCTTT
>few|TRBV2|TRBD2|TRBJ2-4
CASTGTSGGGSPQYF
TGTGCCAGCACCGGGACTAGCGGGGGGGGCTCCCCTCAGTACTTC
>NA|TRBV7-6|NA|TRBJ2-3
CASSFDPGTSLTDTQYF
TGTGCCAGCAGCTTTGACCCGGGGACATCTCTCACAGATACGCAGTATTTT
>NA|TRBV6-5|TRBD1|TRBJ1-1
CASSNRGGTEAFF
TGTGCCAGCAGTAACAGGGGTGGAACTGAAGCTTTCTTT
>few|TRBV9|NA|TRBJ2-3
CASSVWSDTQYF
TGTGCCAGCAGCGTATGGTCAGATACGCAGTATTTT
>many|TRBV19|NA|TRBJ1-1
CASSQGWDTEAFF
TGTGCCAGTAGCCAGGGATGGGACACTGAAGCTTTCTTT
>few|TRBV24-1|TRBD1|TRBJ2-2
CATQTGVTGELFF
TGTGCCACCCAGACAGGGGTTACCGGGGAGCTGTTTTTT
>NA|TRBV20-1|TRBD1|TRBJ2-7
CSAGNRGSSYEQYF
TGCAGTGCGGGCAACAGGGGGAGTAGCTACGAGCAGTACTTC
>few|TRBV7-9|NA|TRBJ1-2
CIVGLNYGYTF
TGTATAGTAGGCCTTAACTATGGCTACACCTTC
>NA|TRBV11-2|NA|TRBJ2-1
CASSPSGPYNEQVF
TGTGCCAGCAGTCCAAGCGGACCGTACAATGAGCAGGTCTTC
>NA|TRBV7-9|NA|TRBJ1-4
CASAWAGKLFF
TGTGCCAGCGCCTGGGCCGGAAAACTGTTTTTT
>many|TRBV5-1|NA|TRBJ2-7
CASSLGSSSYEQYF
TGTGCCAGCAGTTTAGGATCAAGCTCCTACGAGCAGTACTTC
>NA|TRBV27|NA|TRBJ2-7
CASRGPGSYEQYF
TGTGCCAGCAGGGGCCCGGGATCCTACGAGCAGTACTTC
>NA|TRBV4-1|TRBD1|TRBJ1-5
CASSHPDRAYQPQHF
TGCGCCAGCAGCCACCCCGACAGGGCGTATCAGCCCCAGCATTTT
>few|TRBV20-1|TRBD2|TRBJ2-5
CSARGGSGRSRETQYF
TGCAGTGCTAGAGGGGGTAGCGGGAGAAGTCGAGAGACCCAGTACTTC
>many|TRBV6-2/TRBV6-3|NA|TRBJ2-5
CASSYPPEEETQYF
TGTGCCAGCAGTTACCCCCCAGAGGAAGAGACCCAGTACTTC
>NA|TRBV9|NA|TRBJ2-3
CVSSVVEGTDTQYF
TGTGTCAGCAGCGTAGTCGAAGGCACAGATACGCAGTATTTT
>NA|TRBV9|TRBD1|TRBJ1-2
CAGSVARRTGNYGYTF
TGTGCCGGCAGCGTAGCTCGCAGGACAGGGAATTATGGCTACACCTTC
>NA|TRBV18|TRBD1|TRBJ1-6
CASSTTGGRDSPLHF
TGTGCCAGCTCAACGACAGGGGGCCGGGATTCACCCCTCCACTTT
>NA|TRBV12-3/TRBV12-4|TRBD2|TRBJ2-1
CAGRSGVTYNEQFF
TGTGCCGGCAGGAGCGGGGTCACATACAATGAGCAGTTCTTC
>NA|TRBV20-1|TRBD1|TRBJ1-4
CSARDSRGPGGLYEKLFF
TGCAGTGCTAGAGATTCTAGGGGGCCAGGGGGCCTGTATGAAAAACTGTTTTTT
>few|TRBV2|TRBD1|TRBJ2-7
CASTGDRGYEQYF
TGTGCCAGCACCGGGGACAGGGGCTACGAGCAGTACTTC
>NA|TRBV20-1|NA|TRBJ2-5
CSARNGPQETQYF
TGCAGTGCTAGAAACGGGCCCCAAGAGACCCAGTACTTC
>NA|TRBV30|TRBD2|TRBJ2-3
CAWKGLAGSRTDTQYF
TGTGCCTGGAAAGGACTAGCGGGATCCCGCACAGATACGCAGTATTTT
>NA|TRBV6-5|NA|TRBJ1-1
CASSFRRMNTEAFF
TGTGCCAGTAGTTTTCGGCGCATGAACACTGAAGCTTTCTTT
>few|TRBV2|TRBD1|TRBJ1-6
CASIGTAKNSPLHF
TGTGCCAGCATTGGGACAGCTAAGAATTCACCCCTCCACTTT
>once|TRBV12-3/TRBV12-4|NA|TRBJ1-1
CASSFGEVGTEAFF
TGTGCCAGCAGTTTTGGGGAAGTAGGCACTGAAGCTTTCTTT
>NA|TRBV28|NA|TRBJ2-7
CVSIGTILYEQYF
TGTGTCAGCATCGGGACGATACTATACGAGCAGTACTTC
>NA|TRBV5-1|TRBD2|TRBJ2-3
CASSDPGLAGFGADTQYF
TGCGCCAGCAGCGATCCGGGACTAGCGGGGTTTGGGGCAGATACGCAGTATTTT
>few|TRBV19|NA|TRBJ2-5
CASSMGGSQETQYF
TGTGCCAGTAGTATGGGGGGAAGCCAAGAGACCCAGTACTTC
>NA|TRBV20-1|NA|TRBJ1-4
CSARPGSFNEKLFF
TGCAGTGCTAGGCCTGGCAGTTTCAATGAAAAACTGTTTTTT